Shown below are 15 T cell receptor beta chains from a single sample sequenced in a study of shared clonotypes between healthy human individuals. Assay: immunoSEQ multiplex PCR; the TCRdb copy retains only in-frame clones and omits some. The sample lists roughly 2.6 million clones, around 90% seen once, with about 0.13% in the top ten. Specimen: naive CD4+ T cells sorted from blood. Subset: CD45RA+ positively selected. These receptors originate from a man aged 18 to 35 in good health.

This chain connects TRBV5-4 to TRBJ1-6, with 9 bases identical to TRBD1. Germline assignment: CDR1 SGHNT and CDR2 YYREEE (reference sequence). The CDR3 is 14 amino acids. V dropped 9 bases and J dropped 5; count of bases not matched to a gene: 6. CDR3 nucleotides: TGTGCCACAAAAGACAGGGGGAATAATTCACCCCTCCACTTT. It is translated as CATKDRGNNSPLHF.

V gene TRBV15 combines with J gene TRBJ1-2; D is unclear. The CDR3 spans 15 residues. V lost 2 bases, J lost 4 bases, and 14 bases lay in between. The germline CDR1 and CDR2 sequences are LNHNV and YYDKDF (reference sequence). The CDR3 is CATSRSDVKIYGYTF. The CDR3 nucleotides are TGTGCCACCAGCAGATCTGACGTGAAGATCTATGGCTACACCTTC.

The genes are TRBV18 and TRBJ1-2; 12 bases align to TRBD1. Germline CDR1 reads KGHSH; CDR2 reads LQKENI. The CDR3 spans 15 residues. Unmatched junction bases numbered 3, after V lost 2 bases and J lost 5 bases. DNA of the CDR3: TGTGCCAGCTCACCAGGGACAGGGGGCGCTTATGGCTACACCTTC. Protein sequence: CASSPGTGGAYGYTF.

The rearrangement joins TRBV4-2 to TRBJ2-1, with 11 bases identical to TRBD2. The CDR3 extends over 18 amino acids. Germline V lookup: CDR1 LGHNA, CDR2 YNFKEQ. Unmatched junction bases numbered 8, after V lost 0 bases and J lost 4 bases. The CDR3 region has the DNA TGTGCCAGCAGCCAAGATCTCACTAGCGGGAGTTTGTACAATGAGCAGTTCTTC. It encodes CASSQDLTSGSLYNEQFF.

The chain is built from TRBV10-2 and TRBJ2-4; D possibly corresponds to TRBD1 (5 bases). Looked up from germline, CDR1 is WSHSY and CDR2 is SAAADI. The CDR3 runs 14 residues. V was trimmed by 6 bases and J by 9 bases, leaving 18 bases between them. The CDR3 spells CASSPGRAPTIQYF. As DNA, the CDR3 is TGCGCCAGCAGCCCCGGCAGGGCCCCAACCATTCAGTACTTC.

The count of this clone is one. V gene TRBV19 combines with J gene TRBJ2-7; perhaps TRBD2 as D (5 bases). V lost 4 bases to trimming and J lost 0 bases, with 10 bases between them. The CDR3 runs to 14 residues. Germline-derived CDR1 and CDR2 are LNHDA and SQIVND (reference sequence). The CDR3 nucleotides read TGTGCCAGTAGTAGCAGCGGAAACTCCTACGAGCAGTACTTC. It yields the protein CASSSSGNSYEQYF. The whole variable domain, filled in from reference TRBV19 and TRBJ2-7, reads DGGITQSPKYLFRKEGQNVTLSCEQNLNHDAMYWYRQDPGQGLRLIYYSQIVNDFQKGDIAEGYSVSREKKESFPLTVTSAQKNPTAFYLCASSSSGNSYEQYFGPGTRLTVT.

This clone was seen only once. The chain is built from TRBV7-2 and TRBJ2-3; 8 bases match TRBD1. Germline V gives CDR1 SGHTA, CDR2 FQGNSA. The CDR3 has 14 residues. J gave up 3 bases and V 6 bases, and 5 bases lay outside the gene matches. The CDR3 is CASSGQGRTDTQYF. The CDR3 nucleotides are TGTGCCAGCAGTGGACAGGGCAGGACAGATACGCAGTATTTT. Complete variable domain (other parts from reference TRBV7-2 and TRBJ2-3): GAGVSQSPSNKVTEKGKDVELRCDPISGHTALYWYRQSLGQGLEFLIYFQGNSAPDKSGLPSDRFSAERTGGSVSTLTIQRTQQEDSAVYLCASSGQGRTDTQYFGPGTRLTVL.

The J gene is TRBJ1-4, the V gene TRBV6-1; D is unclear. V lost 4 bases to trimming and J lost 8 bases, with 11 bases between them. This CDR3 is 13 amino acids long. The V gene's germline CDR1 is MNHNS and CDR2 SASEGT. The CDR3, as DNA: TGTGCCAGCAGTGGCGAGTGGGAGGAAAAACTGTTTTTT. Its protein product is CASSGEWEEKLFF.

The genes are TRBV18 and TRBJ1-1; TRBD1 agrees at 10 bases. CDR1 KGHSH and CDR2 LQKENI come from the germline V gene. This CDR3 has 15 amino acids. V lost 4 bases and J lost 6; bases outside the gene matches: 8. CDR3 loop: CASSRQGAGSSEAFF. CDR3 sequence (DNA): TGTGCCAGCTCACGACAGGGGGCAGGGTCCTCTGAAGCTTTCTTT.

This clone has only one observation. The chain links TRBV7-9 to TRBJ2-2; 9 bases fit TRBD2. This CDR3 is 17 amino acids long. The germline V gene encodes CDR1 SEHNR and CDR2 FQNEAQ (reference sequence). V lost 0 bases and J lost 4; bases outside the gene matches: 6. The CDR3 DNA sequence: TGTGCCAGCAGCTTAGCTCCGGCTAGCGGGGCCACCGGGGAGCTGTTTTTT. This gives the protein CASSLAPASGATGELFF. Supplemented by reference TRBV7-9 and TRBJ2-2, the full variable domain reads DTGVSQNPRHKITKRGQNVTFRCDPISEHNRLYWYRQTLGQGPEFLTYFQNEAQLEKSRLLSDRFSAERPKGSFSTLEIQRTEQGDSAMYLCASSLAPASGATGELFFGEGSRLTVL.

Turning to this clone: Other DNA sequences in this sample translate to the same CDR3. The chain couples TRBV10-3 to TRBJ1-5; D is unresolved. The CDR3 spans 10 residues. CDR1 is ENHRY, CDR2 SYGVKD, per germline. The ends were cut back, 10 bases at V and 4 bases at J, with 5 bases in the middle. CDR3 amino acids: CATGNQPQHF. The CDR3 DNA reads as TGTGCCACTGGGAATCAGCCCCAGCATTTT.

The V call is TRBV7-6, the J call TRBJ1-2; the D is unclear. This CDR3 is built from 13 residues. Germline assignment: CDR1 SGHVS and CDR2 FNYEAQ. V lost 4 bases to trimming and J lost 8 bases, with 14 bases between them. This CDR3 reads CASSSQELGGYTF. For the CDR3, the DNA is TGTGCCAGCAGCTCTCAGGAGTTGGGGGGCTACACCTTC.

This rearrangement joins TRBV6-1 to TRBJ1-1, with 8 bases lining up with TRBD1. The CDR3 is 15 amino acids. Unmatched junction bases numbered 11, after V lost 8 bases and J lost 3 bases. CDR1 MNHNS and CDR2 SASEGT come from the germline V gene. The CDR3 DNA follows: TGTGCCAGCTGCAGGGGGGGACAGGCCCACACTGAAGCTTTCTTT. This gives the protein CASCRGGQAHTEAFF.

V gene TRBV2 combines with J gene TRBJ1-2, with D perhaps TRBD1 (6 bases). Germline V CDR1 and CDR2: SNHLY, FYNNEI. V shed 1 base and J shed 1 base, with 7 bases lying between them. This CDR3 spans 14 amino acids. Here the CDR3 reads CASSEGTVNYGYTF. The CDR3 bases are TGTGCCAGCAGTGAAGGGACAGTTAACTATGGCTACACCTTC.

The chain recombines TRBV14 with TRBJ2-3; TRBD2 matches at 7 bases. CDR3 size: 17 residues. CDR1 SGHDN and CDR2 FVKESK come from the germline V gene. J gave up 4 bases and V 0 bases, and 10 bases lay outside the gene matches. CDR3 bases: TGTGCCAGCAGCCAAGATTCGATTCTGCGGGGGTCAGATACGCAGTATTTT. Translated, it gives CASSQDSILRGSDTQYF.